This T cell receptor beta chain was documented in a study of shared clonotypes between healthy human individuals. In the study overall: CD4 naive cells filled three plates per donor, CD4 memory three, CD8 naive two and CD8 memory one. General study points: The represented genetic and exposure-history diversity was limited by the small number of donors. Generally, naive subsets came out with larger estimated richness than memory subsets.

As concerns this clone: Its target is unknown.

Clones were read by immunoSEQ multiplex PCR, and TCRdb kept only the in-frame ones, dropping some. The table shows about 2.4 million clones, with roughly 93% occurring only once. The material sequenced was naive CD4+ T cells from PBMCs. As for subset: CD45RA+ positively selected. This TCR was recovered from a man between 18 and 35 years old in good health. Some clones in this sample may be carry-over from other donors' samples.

CDR3 residues: CASSRLAGGPQFF. The CDR3 DNA reads as TGTGCCAGCAGTCGGCTAGCGGGGGGTCCTCAGTTCTTC. The rearrangement links TRBV6-6 to TRBJ2-1; 11 bases line up with TRBD2. V shed 5 bases, J shed 13 bases, and the junction held 7 bases outside the gene matches. Per the germline V gene, CDR1 is MNHNY and CDR2 is SVGAGI (reference sequence). The CDR3 length is 13 residues.